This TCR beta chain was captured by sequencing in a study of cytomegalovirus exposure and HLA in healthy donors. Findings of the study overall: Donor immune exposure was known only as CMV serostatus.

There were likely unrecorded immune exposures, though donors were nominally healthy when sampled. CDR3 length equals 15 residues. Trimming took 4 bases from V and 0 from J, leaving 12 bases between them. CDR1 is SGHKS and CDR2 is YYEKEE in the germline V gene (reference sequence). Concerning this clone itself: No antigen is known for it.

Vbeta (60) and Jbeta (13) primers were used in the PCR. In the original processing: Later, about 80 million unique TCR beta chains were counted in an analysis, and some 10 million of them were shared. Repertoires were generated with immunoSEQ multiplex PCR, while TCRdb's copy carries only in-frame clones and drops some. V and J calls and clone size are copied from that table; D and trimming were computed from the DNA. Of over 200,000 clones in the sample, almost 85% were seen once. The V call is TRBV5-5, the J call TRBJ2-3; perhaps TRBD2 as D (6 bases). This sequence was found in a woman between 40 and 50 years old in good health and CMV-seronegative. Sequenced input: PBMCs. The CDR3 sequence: CASSRGLPSTDTQYF. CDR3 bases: TGTGCCAGCAGCCGGGGACTTCCGAGCACAGATACGCAGTATTTT.